Below, 9 T cell receptor beta chains from the same sample are listed, as sequenced in a study of T-cell memory formation after mild COVID-19. TCRdb reprocessed the 5' RACE reads with MiXCR, giving one entry per CDR3 protein. Of about 390,000 distinct CDR3 sequences listed, about 21% are singletons. What was sequenced was PBMCs or a T cell subset sorted from them (not recorded which). These receptors were obtained from an adult woman who had mild COVID-19 (a few samples of this study predate the infection). Cell type and time point are not known.

V gene TRBV11-1 combines with J gene TRBJ2-5; no reliable D call. Trimming stripped 3 bases from V and 0 bases from J, with 11 bases between. This CDR3 has 15 residues. The V gene's germline CDR1 is SGHAT and CDR2 FQDESV (reference sequence). CDR3 residues: CASSFFLADQETQYF. The CDR3 DNA sequence: TGTGCCAGCAGCTTCTTTCTGGCAGACCAAGAGACCCAGTACTTC.

This chain links TRBV5-4 with TRBJ2-7, with 8 bases that match TRBD1. V gave up 4 bases and J gave up 1 base; unmatched junction bases: 7. This CDR3 comprises 15 residues. Germline assignment: CDR1 SGHNT and CDR2 YYREEE (reference sequence). Here the CDR3 reads CASSGGTGPSYEQYF. CDR3 coding DNA: TGTGCCAGCAGCGGCGGGACAGGCCCTTCCTACGAGCAGTACTTC.

This sequence joins TRBV12-3 or TRBV12-4 and TRBJ1-6; D remains unclear. The CDR3 extends over 15 amino acids. The V gene lost 6 bases and the J gene lost 5 bases, with 14 bases spanning the gap. CDR3 nucleotide sequence: TGTGCCAGCAGACCCAGATGGAACCATAATTCACCCCTCCACTTT. Protein sequence: CASRPRWNHNSPLHF.

This clonotype was seen ten or more times. The rearrangement uses TRBV10-3 and TRBJ2-7; 9 bases map to TRBD1. Germline CDR1 and CDR2: ENHRY and SYGVKD. The trim removed 6 bases at V and 4 bases at J, leaving 1 base unmatched. The CDR3 has 12 amino acids. The CDR3 protein is CAIRQGAYEQYF. The CDR3 DNA follows: TGTGCCATCAGACAGGGGGCTTACGAGCAGTACTTC.

The CDR3 sequence: CASSPGHYGYTF. CDR3 bases: TGTGCCAGCAGCCCGGGCCACTATGGCTACACCTTC. V and J are TRBV12-3 or TRBV12-4 and TRBJ1-2; D uncertain. CDR3 length: 12 amino acids. V lost 6 bases to trimming and J lost 3 bases, with 8 bases between them.

The rearrangement joins TRBV7-3 to TRBJ2-7; TRBD1 aligns across 8 bases. Germline-derived CDR1 and CDR2 are SGHTA and FQGTGA. With V trimmed by 5 bases and J by 3 bases, 6 bases remained unmatched. CDR3 length: 14 amino acids. The CDR3 loop reads CASSPDRGGYEQYF. For the CDR3, the DNA is TGTGCCAGCAGCCCCGACAGGGGAGGCTACGAGCAGTACTTC.

CDR3 in amino acids: CASSRYPYYEQYF. CDR3 nucleotides: TGTGCCAGCAGTCGATACCCATACTACGAGCAGTACTTC. The chain uses TRBV27 and TRBJ2-7; D gene ambiguous. CDR3 size: 13 residues. Germline loops: CDR1 MNHEY, CDR2 SMNVEV (reference sequence). V lost 5 bases, J lost 3 bases, and 11 bases lay in between.

The chain carries TRBV5-5 and TRBJ2-7; a weak D match, TRBD2 (6 bases). Trimming took off 6 bases at V and 4 bases at J, with 20 bases between the two ends. Germline V gives CDR1 SGHKS, CDR2 YYEKEE (reference sequence). The CDR3 covers 15 residues. This chain's CDR3 is CASTPDYLVSYEQYF. The CDR3 coding sequence is TGTGCCAGCACCCCGGACTATCTGGTCTCTTACGAGCAGTACTTC. The complete variable domain, with remaining parts taken from reference TRBV5-5 and TRBJ2-7, reads DAGVTQSPTHLIKTRGQQVTLRCSPISGHKSVSWYQQVLGQGPQFIFQYYEKEERGRGNFPDRFSARQFPNYSSELNVNALLLGDSALYLCASTPDYLVSYEQYFGPGTRLTVT.

There are a few counts of this clonotype. This chain joins TRBV5-5 and TRBJ2-2; 7 bases are a match to TRBD1. J lost 2 bases, V lost 3 bases, and 7 bases had no gene match. Germline CDR1 and CDR2: SGHKS and YYEKEE (reference sequence). CDR3 size: 16 residues. CDR3 region: CASSSGQSYNTGELFF. The CDR3 coding sequence is TGTGCCAGCAGCTCGGGACAGTCCTACAACACCGGGGAGCTGTTTTTT.